Each of the 9 T cell receptor beta chains below was sequenced from the same sample in a study of early stage breast cancer tumors. Libraries were prepared by immunoSEQ multiplex PCR; TCRdb keeps only in-frame clonotypes and omits some of them. The sample holds some 35,000 clones, roughly 70% seen once. The sample comprised blood. All receptors come from a person between 55 and 69 years old with breast cancer.

This rearrangement joins TRBV7-3 to TRBJ2-3; possibly TRBD2 for D (5 bases). Per germline, CDR1 SGHTA and CDR2 FQGTGA. V was pared by 2 bases and J by 1 base, with 7 bases between. The CDR3 loop spans 14 amino acids. CDR3 nucleotides: TGTGCCAGCAGCTTAGCGGGCCGCACAGATACGCAGTATTTT. Translation: CASSLAGRTDTQYF.

The rearrangement links TRBV9 to TRBJ1-5; TRBD1 might be the D (6 bases). This CDR3 has 13 residues. Germline CDR1 is SGDLS and CDR2 is YYNGEE. V lost 4 bases to trimming and J lost 6 bases, with 11 bases between them. CDR3 DNA: TGTGCCAGCAGCTCACAGGGAGGTCAGCCCCAGCATTTT. Residues: CASSSQGGQPQHF.

The rearrangement uses TRBV27 and TRBJ2-7; perhaps TRBD1 as D (5 bases). The CDR3 sequence is 14 residues long. From germline, CDR1 is MNHEY and CDR2 SMNVEV (reference sequence). Trimming stripped 3 bases from V and 3 bases from J, with 12 bases between. CDR3 coding DNA: TGTGCCAGCAGTTTTGGGGCTGGAAGCTACGAGCAGTACTTC. It yields the protein CASSFGAGSYEQYF.

The chain carries TRBV27 and TRBJ1-5; D is uncertain. CDR1 is MNHEY, CDR2 SMNVEV, per germline (reference sequence). Between the trimmed V and J ends, which lost 5 bases and 3 bases, there was a span of 14 bases. The CDR3 length is 15 residues. The CDR3 DNA reads TGTGCCAGCAGTCTCACCTGGGCCACCAATCAGCCCCAGCATTTT. It is translated as CASSLTWATNQPQHF.

This clone was counted a single time. The rearrangement uses TRBV6-6 and TRBJ1-3; D remains ambiguous. This CDR3 is built from 15 residues. CDR1 and CDR2 from the germline V gene are MNHNY and SVGAGI (reference sequence). Trimming shortened V by 2 bases and J by 0 bases, and 8 bases separated the two germline ends. The CDR3 loop is CASSYGRSSGNTIYF. The CDR3 DNA reads as TGTGCCAGCAGTTACGGCCGTAGCTCTGGAAACACCATATATTTT.

This rearrangement joins TRBV14 to TRBJ2-2; D gene ambiguous. CDR1 and CDR2 from the germline V gene are SGHDN and FVKESK. Trimming removed 6 bases from V and 6 bases from J, with 14 bases in between. This CDR3 is 14 amino acids long. The CDR3 is CASSGLYPAGELFF. As DNA, the CDR3 is TGTGCCAGCAGTGGGCTATACCCAGCCGGGGAGCTGTTTTTT.

The chain is built from TRBV7-2 and TRBJ2-2; no definite D call. Germline CDR1 SGHTA, CDR2 FQGNSA. V lost 1 base, J lost 8 bases, and 8 bases lay in between. The CDR3 runs to 13 residues. This CDR3 reads CASSLVAAGELFF. CDR3 DNA: TGTGCCAGCAGCTTAGTTGCGGCTGGGGAGCTGTTTTTT.

This clone has just one count. The chain joins TRBV5-8 to TRBJ2-5; D unclear. With 1 base removed from V and 4 bases from J, the gap between germline ends came to 14 bases. The CDR3 has 15 amino acids. CDR1 is SGHTS and CDR2 is YDEGEE in the germline V gene. The CDR3 DNA reads TGTGCCAGCAGCTTGTTAGGCGTACGAACAGAGACCCAGTACTTC. Its protein product is CASSLLGVRTETQYF.

This clone appeared a single time. CDR3 sequence (DNA): TGTGCCAGCAGGGGCAATCAGCCCCAGCATTTT. It encodes CASRGNQPQHF. The rearrangement links TRBV28 to TRBJ1-5; D gene ambiguous. The V gene lost 6 bases and the J gene lost 2 bases, with 2 bases spanning the gap. The CDR3 is 11 amino acids. Looked up from germline, CDR1 is MDHEN and CDR2 is SYDVKM. Based on the CDR3 plus reference TRBV28 and TRBJ1-5, the full variable domain is DVKVTQSSRYLVKRTGEKVFLECVQDMDHENMFWYRQDPGLGLRLIYFSYDVKMKEKGDIPEGYSVSREKKERFSLILESASTNQTSMYLCASRGNQPQHFGDGTRLSIL.